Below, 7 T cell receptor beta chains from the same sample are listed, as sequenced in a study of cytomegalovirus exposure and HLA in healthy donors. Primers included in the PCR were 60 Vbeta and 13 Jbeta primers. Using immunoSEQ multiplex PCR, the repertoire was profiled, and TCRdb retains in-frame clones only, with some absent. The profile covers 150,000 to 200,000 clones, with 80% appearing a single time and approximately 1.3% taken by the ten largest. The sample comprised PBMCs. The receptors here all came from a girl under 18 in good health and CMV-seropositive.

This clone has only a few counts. Here the CDR3 reads CASSYDRGLSEKAFF. The DNA of the CDR3 is TGTGCCAGCAGTTACGACAGGGGCCTGTCGGAAAAAGCTTTCTTT. The chain links TRBV7-3 to TRBJ1-1; TRBD1 agrees at 8 bases. Germline V gene sequence: CDR1 SGHTA, CDR2 FQGTGA. The V and J ends lost 6 bases and 9 bases, in that order; junction bases with no gene match: 15. The CDR3 totals 15 residues.

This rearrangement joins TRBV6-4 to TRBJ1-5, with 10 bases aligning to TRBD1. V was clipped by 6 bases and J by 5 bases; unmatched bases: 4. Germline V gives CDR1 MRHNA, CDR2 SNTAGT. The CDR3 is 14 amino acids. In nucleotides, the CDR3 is TGTGCCAGCAGGGAGGACAGGGGGGATCAGCCCCAGCATTTT. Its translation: CASREDRGDQPQHF.

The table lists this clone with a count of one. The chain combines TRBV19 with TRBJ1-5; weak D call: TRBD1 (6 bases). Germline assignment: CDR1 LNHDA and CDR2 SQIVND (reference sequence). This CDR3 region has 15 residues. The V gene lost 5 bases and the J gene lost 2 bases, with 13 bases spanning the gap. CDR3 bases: TGTGCCAGTAGTTGGGTGTCAGGGGGCAATCAGCCCCAGCATTTT. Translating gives CASSWVSGGNQPQHF.

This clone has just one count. This CDR3 reads CASSEWGGSDYEQYF. The CDR3 DNA sequence: TGTGCCAGCAGTGAATGGGGCGGGAGTGACTACGAGCAGTACTTC. This sequence joins TRBV6-1 and TRBJ2-7; 7 nucleotides agree with TRBD2. The CDR3 spans 15 residues. CDR1 and CDR2 (germline): MNHNS, SASEGT. Trimming cost V 2 bases and J 3 bases; bases outside gene matches: 7.

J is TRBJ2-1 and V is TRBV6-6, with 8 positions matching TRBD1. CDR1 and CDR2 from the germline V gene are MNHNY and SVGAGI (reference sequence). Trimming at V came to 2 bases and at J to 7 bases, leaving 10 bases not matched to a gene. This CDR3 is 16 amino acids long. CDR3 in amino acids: CASSYPDRGRENEQFF. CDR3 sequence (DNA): TGTGCCAGCAGTTACCCCGACAGGGGTCGAGAGAATGAGCAGTTCTTC.

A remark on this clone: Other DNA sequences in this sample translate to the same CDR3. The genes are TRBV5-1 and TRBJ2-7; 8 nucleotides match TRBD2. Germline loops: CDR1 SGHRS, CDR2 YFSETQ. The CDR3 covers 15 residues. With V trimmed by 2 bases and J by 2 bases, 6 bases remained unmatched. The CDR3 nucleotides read TGCGCCAGCAGCTTAGCACTAGCGGCCGCCTACGAGCAGTACTTC. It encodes CASSLALAAAYEQYF.

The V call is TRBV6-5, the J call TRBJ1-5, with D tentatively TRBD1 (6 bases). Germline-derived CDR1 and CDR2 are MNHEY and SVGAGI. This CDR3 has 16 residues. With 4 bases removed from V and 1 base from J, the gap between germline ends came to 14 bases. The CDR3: CASSLRWGLSNQPQHF. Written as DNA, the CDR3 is TGTGCCAGCAGTTTACGGTGGGGGCTAAGCAATCAGCCCCAGCATTTT.